These 9 T cell receptor beta chains share one sample of origin, sequenced in a study of Graves' ophthalmopathy and Graves' hyperthyroidism. Investigators amplified TCR beta CDR3 regions from RNA transcripts. Investigators did first-round RT-PCR with HTBI primers, then second-round multiplex PCR. One entry per CDR3 protein results from TCRdb running MiXCR on the multiplex PCR reads. Here the sample spans 200,000 to 250,000 distinct CDR3 sequences, roughly 21% being singletons. The sequenced material came from peripheral blood. These receptors were collected from a woman aged 50 to 65 with Graves' ophthalmopathy.

This clonotype was recorded many times. CDR3 nucleotides: TGTGCCAGCAGCCCGCCAGGGAACACCGGGGAGCTGTTTTTT. Translating it yields CASSPPGNTGELFF. This chain uses TRBV7-3 with TRBJ2-2; D call uncertain. The CDR3 loop spans 14 amino acids. The V and J ends lost 5 bases and 1 base respectively, with 8 bases between them. The germline V gene encodes CDR1 SGHTA and CDR2 FQGTGA.

This clonotype was found many times. The J gene is TRBJ2-7, the V gene TRBV3-1; TRBD1 matches at 7 bases. CDR1 is LGHDT and CDR2 is YNNKEL in the germline V gene (reference sequence). This CDR3 region has 15 residues. With V trimmed by 4 bases and J by 5 bases, 11 bases remained unmatched. CDR3 bases: TGTGCCAGCAGCCTGCGAAGAGGGGGCAGGGACGAGCAGTACTTC. The encoded protein is CASSLRRGGRDEQYF.

The chain combines TRBV7-2 with TRBJ1-1, with D hard to call. This CDR3 comprises 11 residues. The V end was cut by 1 base, the J end by 7 bases, with 4 bases between. The V gene's germline CDR1 is SGHTA and CDR2 FQGNSA. The CDR3 here is CASSLVNEAFF. CDR3 nucleotide sequence: TGTGCCAGCAGCTTAGTGAATGAAGCTTTCTTT.

This clonotype was observed many times. The chain is built from TRBV7-9 and TRBJ1-2, with 8 bases lining up with TRBD1. Germline loops: CDR1 SEHNR, CDR2 FQNEAQ (reference sequence). The CDR3 extends over 15 amino acids. V lost 5 bases and J lost 3; bases outside the gene matches: 8. Here the CDR3 reads CASSPGQGEHYGYTF. For the CDR3, the DNA is TGTGCCAGCAGCCCAGGACAGGGAGAGCACTATGGCTACACCTTC.

This clonotype was seen ten or more times. The CDR3 does not close with the conserved phenylalanine or tryptophan, likely indicating a read error. The rearrangement joins TRBV20-1 to TRBJ2-7; D is unclear. The CDR3 is 11 amino acids. Looked up from germline, CDR1 is DFQATT and CDR2 is SNEGSKA (reference sequence). V was clipped by 7 bases and J by 2 bases, with 9 bases between them. The CDR3 loop reads CSVVSAYEQYL. CDR3 DNA: TGCAGTGTGGTATCCGCCTACGAGCAGTACCTC.

This clonotype occurred many times. The V call is TRBV2, the J call TRBJ2-3; unclear D gene. V was clipped by 8 bases and J by 7 bases, with 10 bases between them. The germline V gene has CDR1 SNHLY and CDR2 FYNNEI. The CDR3 runs 11 residues. Written as DNA, the CDR3 is TGTGCCAGCCTCGACCTTAATACGCAGTATTTT. The encoded protein is CASLDLNTQYF.

This clonotype was detected only once. A junction end diverges from the germline sequence, so it may reflect a read error. This chain joins TRBV11-2 and TRBJ1-2; no clear D gene. This CDR3 is 16 amino acids long. Germline V gene data show CDR1 as SGHAT and CDR2 as FQNNGV. CDR3 in amino acids: CASSLEVVAAYYGYSF. CDR3 sequence (DNA): TGTGCCAGCAGCTTAGAGGTCGTCGCAGCTTACTATGGCTACAGCTTC.

Only a few counts were recorded for this clonotype. This rearrangement joins TRBV7-9 to TRBJ2-2; TRBD2 is a possible D gene (6 bases). The CDR3 spans 15 residues. Between the trimmed V and J ends, which lost 1 base and 5 bases, there was a span of 11 bases. Germline lookup yields CDR1 SEHNR and CDR2 FQNEAQ (reference sequence). In DNA, the CDR3 is TGTGCCAGCAGCTTAGGGACTAAAAGTACCGGGGAGCTGTTTTTT. Protein: CASSLGTKSTGELFF.

In its sample, this clonotype was seen many times. V is TRBV28 and J is TRBJ2-6; the D is unclear. This CDR3 has 14 amino acids. The germline CDR1 and CDR2 sequences are MDHEN and SYDVKM. The V end was cut by 10 bases, the J end by 0 bases, with 10 bases between. The CDR3 spells CATTLDSGANVLTF. The CDR3 DNA reads as TGTGCCACCACCTTAGACTCTGGGGCCAACGTCCTGACTTTC.